These 5 T cell receptor beta chains were all obtained from the same sample, sequenced in a study of T-cell memory formation after mild COVID-19. TCRdb called the 5' RACE reads again in MiXCR, with one record for every CDR3 protein. This sample carries fewer than 550,000 distinct CDR3 sequences, 15% to 20% of them seen once, and the ten largest clones take roughly 8.4%. The specimen sequenced was PBMCs or a T cell subset sorted from them (not recorded which). The receptors here all came from an adult woman who had mild COVID-19 (a few samples of this study predate the infection). Cell type and time point are not known.

Here the CDR3 reads CASSVGGPTKQYF. The CDR3 nucleotides read TGTGCCAGCAGCGTAGGGGGGCCTACGAAGCAGTACTTC. The chain employs TRBV9 and TRBJ2-7, with D perhaps TRBD1 (6 bases). This CDR3 comprises 13 residues. Germline lookup yields CDR1 SGDLS and CDR2 YYNGEE. Deletions cut 0 bases from V and 8 bases from J, with 12 bases between.

This clonotype was detected only once. The J gene is TRBJ2-7, the V gene TRBV14; 10 bases map to TRBD2. Germline V gives CDR1 SGHDN, CDR2 FVKESK. V was pared by 4 bases and J by 3 bases, with 6 bases of the junction left unmatched. The CDR3 has 15 residues. The CDR3 loop reads CASSPRPSGSYEQYF. CDR3 nucleotide sequence: TGTGCCAGCAGCCCCCGGCCTAGCGGGAGCTACGAGCAGTACTTC.

The chain employs TRBV10-3 and TRBJ2-7; D remains unclear. Germline CDR1 is ENHRY and CDR2 is SYGVKD. Trimming cost V 3 bases and J 5 bases, with 5 bases left between them. The CDR3 loop spans 11 amino acids. This CDR3 reads CAISEGDEQYF. DNA of the CDR3: TGTGCCATCAGTGAAGGAGACGAGCAGTACTTC.

This clonotype was seen many times. This chain connects TRBV2 to TRBJ2-7; D is possibly TRBD1 or TRBD2 (6 bases each). Germline-derived CDR1 and CDR2 are SNHLY and FYNNEI. The CDR3 is made up of 14 amino acids. V was cut by 4 bases and J by 6 bases, with 16 bases left in between. In DNA, the CDR3 is TGTGCCAGCAGTGTACTGCCGGAGGGGGTCGAGCAGTACTTC. Amino acids: CASSVLPEGVEQYF.

V gene TRBV7-3 combines with J gene TRBJ1-1, with D possibly TRBD1 on 6 matching bases. This CDR3 region has 15 residues. Germline-derived CDR1 and CDR2 are SGHTA and FQGTGA. The germline V and J ends were trimmed by 1 base and 1 base, with 10 bases remaining between them. CDR3 loop: CASSLNAGENTEAFF. The CDR3 DNA reads as TGTGCCAGCAGCTTAAATGCAGGGGAGAACACTGAAGCTTTCTTT.